Here is one TCR beta chain with its context. The sample comes from a study of cytotoxic CD8 clonotypes in ibrutinib-treated CLL. Germline V lookup: CDR1 MNHNS, CDR2 SASEGT. V was shortened by 8 bases and J by 7 bases, with 15 bases between the two germline ends. The length of the CDR3 is 13 residues. Measured with immunoSEQ multiplex PCR; TCRdb has only the in-frame clones, and not every one. The profile shows some 130,000 clones, approximately 83% of them singletons. The chain employs TRBV6-1 and TRBJ1-5, with a weak D call TRBD1 (6 bases). This sample comprised PBMCs, obtained after 24 months of ibrutinib treatment. The receptor was derived from a human donor with chronic lymphocytic leukemia. The CDR3 is CASALQGVQPQHF. CDR3 in DNA: TGTGCCAGCGCCCTACAGGGCGTACAGCCCCAGCATTTT.